This TCR beta chain was documented in a study of T cells in Graves' hyperthyroidism and ophthalmopathy. This clonotype was recorded many times. Its antigen is unidentified. This CDR3 is 12 amino acids long. Germline CDR1 reads GTSNPN; CDR2 reads SVGIG (reference sequence). Trimming left V 3 bases short and J 4 bases short, with 9 bases between. Amplified regions were TCR beta CDR3 sequences from RNA transcripts. Carried out on the TCR CDR3, a first-round RT-PCR used the HTBI primer set. Using its own MiXCR run on the multiplex PCR reads, TCRdb lists one record per CDR3 protein. In the table there are 300,000 to 450,000 distinct CDR3 sequences, 14% to 15% of which are singletons. Study results and limitations: A model of 13 V-J pairs discriminated ophthalmopathy from stable hyperthyroidism. Model output signaled ophthalmopathy a median around 6.9 months ahead of onset.

The gene calls are TRBV30 and TRBJ1-2, with D possibly being TRBD1 (5 bases). This TCR came from a woman in her 30s with Graves' hyperthyroidism. Material for sequencing was blood. The CDR3 reads CAWRQGAYGYTF. CDR3 DNA sequence: TGTGCCTGGAGGCAGGGCGCCTATGGCTACACCTTC.